These T cell receptor beta chains were read from a single sample in a study of OX40 agonist ivuxolimab in advanced cancers. Sequencing used immunoSEQ multiplex PCR; TCRdb keeps in-frame clones, though not all of them. The sample includes about 69,000 clones, less than 90% of them seen just once. Sequencing used CD4+ or CD8+ T cells sorted from blood, obtained in a trial of the OX40 agonist ivuxolimab. The receptors originated from an adult with an advanced solid tumor such as melanoma, head and neck, liver or kidney cancer. Both conserved end residues are part of each CDR3. Each record gives: CDR3 length, V gene, J gene, CDR3 protein.

>20|TRBV19|TRBJ1-5
CASSIDRWDRGHSRGQPQHF
>16|TRBV19|TRBJ1-5
CASSIRGGWGNQPQHF
>14|TRBV27|TRBJ1-5
CASSLQGADQPQHF
>15|TRBV28|TRBJ1-2
CASSVHHVGGGGYTF
>12|TRBV5-6|TRBJ2-2
CASSPYSGELFF
>18|TRBV14|TRBJ2-7
CASSQNFLYRDRAYEQYF
>14|TRBV6-6|TRBJ2-7
CASIQGQTLVEQYF
>16|TRBV5-1|TRBJ1-3
CASSLISTGVGNTIYF
>16|TRBV11-1|TRBJ2-6
CASSLDSPSGANVLTF
>13|TRBV5-6|TRBJ1-6
CASSLEGGSPLHF
>16|TRBV19|TRBJ2-3
CASSIHPGQMADTQYF
>13|TRBV5-6|TRBJ1-1
CASSQGQGRKAFF
>12|TRBV15|TRBJ2-7
CATTGGGNEQYF
>14|TRBV6-5|TRBJ1-1
CASSYRAGGTEAFF
>15|TRBV27|TRBJ2-7
CASSPTGLSSYEQYF
>14|TRBV6-5|TRBJ2-4
CASSYSSGENIQYF
>16|TRBV5-4|TRBJ2-7
CASSSGWGLESYEQYF
>12|TRBV29-1|TRBJ1-5
CSAAVWSQPQHF
>15|TRBV28|TRBJ1-5
CASSSPRPGNQPQHF
>15|TRBV2|TRBJ1-1
CASRGQLLMNTEAFF
>16|TRBV7-2|TRBJ2-3
CASSSQKRTATDTQYF
>12|TRBV29-1|TRBJ2-3
CSVGTMTDTQYF
>12|TRBV7-9|TRBJ2-7
CASSSQGYEQYF
>12|TRBV7-9|TRBJ1-2
CASSNGIYGYTF
>13|TRBV6-5|TRBJ2-1
CASSVPGSDEQFF
>19|TRBV15|TRBJ2-2
CATSPYGTSGMTNTGELFF
>15|TRBV19|TRBJ2-6
CAGAPKGSGANVLTF
>15|TRBV7-9|TRBJ2-7
CASSFWTGLTYEQYF
>15|TRBV5-4|TRBJ1-5
CASSYGGGGNQPQHF
>15|TRBV7-3|TRBJ1-2
CASSSGTGDTYGYTF
>13|TRBV5-3|TRBJ2-5
CARSTGPPTTQYF
>16|TRBV29-1|TRBJ1-1
CSVEGTQNLMNTEAFF
>16|TRBV4-1|TRBJ1-1
CASSQERSRVITEAFF
>15|TRBV4-2|TRBJ2-3
CASSQERRGGHTQYF
>14|TRBV10-3|TRBJ2-3
CAIRPSGGTDTQYF
>14|TRBV5-5|TRBJ2-1
CASSLAGQLAEQFF
>13|TRBV19|TRBJ1-6
CASSAGTTAPLHF